The 12 T cell receptor beta chains presented below share a single source sample, sequenced in a study of vaccination effects on CD4 cells after COVID-19. TCRdb keeps only in-frame clones here, not all; method: immunoSEQ multiplex PCR. The repertoire holds just over 55,000 clones, with around 73% as singletons. For these TCRs, the target antigens are not known. After around ten days in culture, the CD4+ T cells were isolated. Participants were vaccinated with two doses of either the BNT162b2 or mRNA-1273 vaccine. The sample consisted of CD4+ T cells from PBMCs cultured without peptide, taken after COVID-19 vaccination. Receptor source: a human donor who received a COVID-19 vaccine.

The V and J genes are TRBV6-5 and TRBJ1-1; TRBD1 is a possible D gene (6 bases). V lost 4 bases and J lost 10, with 13 bases in between. The CDR3 loop spans 12 amino acids. Germline assignment: CDR1 MNHEY and CDR2 SVGAGI. CDR3 sequence (DNA): TGTGCCAGCAGTTCAGGGGATCGTGGAGCTTTCTTT. This encodes CASSSGDRGAFF.

This chain joins TRBV7-2 and TRBJ2-5; D not resolved. V dropped 2 bases and J dropped 4 bases, with 14 bases sitting between them. The length of the CDR3 is 15 residues. In germline, CDR1 is SGHTA, CDR2 FQGNSA. Written as DNA, the CDR3 is TGTGCCAGCAGCTTACCGATGGGCGGCAGAGAGACCCAGTACTTC. This translates into CASSLPMGGRETQYF.

This clone was counted a single time. The chain is built from TRBV28 and TRBJ2-2, with D unclear. The CDR3 extends over 14 amino acids. V was cut by 6 bases and J by 5 bases, with 13 bases left in between. Germline CDR1 and CDR2: MDHEN and SYDVKM. Written as DNA, the CDR3 is TGTGCCAGCAGAGACAATCCCTCTACCGGGGAGCTGTTTTTT. Translated, it gives CASRDNPSTGELFF. The full variable domain, with the rest looked up from reference TRBV28 and TRBJ2-2, is DVKVTQSSRYLVKRTGEKVFLECVQDMDHENMFWYRQDPGLGLRLIYFSYDVKMKEKGDIPEGYSVSREKKERFSLILESASTNQTSMYLCASRDNPSTGELFFGEGSRLTVL.

The V call is TRBV6-1, the J call TRBJ2-1; D is perhaps TRBD2 (5 bases). Per germline, CDR1 MNHNS and CDR2 SASEGT. This CDR3 spans 13 amino acids. Between the trimmed V and J ends, which lost 2 bases and 9 bases, there was a span of 11 bases. The CDR3 DNA is TGTGCCAGCAGTGAAACCGGGGTGGGTGAGCAGTTCTTC. Its protein product is CASSETGVGEQFF.

The chain couples TRBV5-1 to TRBJ2-5; 10 bases map to TRBD1. The CDR3 extends over 19 amino acids. Germline CDR1 is SGHRS and CDR2 is YFSETQ. The trim removed 1 base at V and 2 bases at J, leaving 14 bases unmatched. CDR3 region: CASSLSSIAGTGEQETQYF. The CDR3 region has the DNA TGCGCCAGCAGCTTGTCATCTATCGCCGGGACAGGGGAACAAGAGACCCAGTACTTC.

V usage is TRBV25-1 and J usage is TRBJ1-4; no reliable D call. With 2 bases removed from V and 7 bases from J, the gap between germline ends came to 17 bases. Germline V gives CDR1 MGHDK, CDR2 SYGVNS. The CDR3 has 16 amino acids. The CDR3: CASSEKMGFGGEKLFF. Here the CDR3 DNA reads TGTGCCAGCAGTGAAAAGATGGGGTTCGGTGGTGAAAAACTGTTTTTT.

The chain links TRBV28 to TRBJ2-7; no reliable D call. The germline V gene encodes CDR1 MDHEN and CDR2 SYDVKM. V gave up 6 bases and J gave up 2 bases, with 17 bases separating them. This CDR3 comprises 15 residues. The CDR3 DNA sequence: TGTGCCAGCAGGCCAGAGCCGGGCTCGACCTACGAGCAGTACTTC. This sequence encodes CASRPEPGSTYEQYF.

The chain joins TRBV10-3 to TRBJ2-1; D is possibly TRBD1 or TRBD2 (6 bases each). V shed 8 bases and J shed 9 bases, with 14 bases lying between them. This CDR3 region has 12 residues. CDR1 and CDR2 (germline): ENHRY, SYGVKD. This CDR3 is CAIGRGGPEQFF. DNA of the CDR3: TGTGCCATCGGGAGAGGGGGGCCTGAGCAGTTCTTC.

This chain connects TRBV7-2 to TRBJ1-6; D possibly corresponds to TRBD1 (5 bases). This CDR3 spans 13 amino acids. Trimming took off 1 base at V and 11 bases at J, with 9 bases between the two ends. Germline V gene data show CDR1 as SGHTA and CDR2 as FQGNSA. This CDR3 reads CASSLGGETPLHF. The CDR3, as DNA: TGTGCCAGCAGCTTAGGGGGGGAAACACCCCTCCACTTT.

The chain has TRBV30 and TRBJ2-5, with TRBD2 identical over 8 bases. Unmatched junction bases numbered 5, after V lost 1 base and J lost 1 base. Germline V gene lookup returns CDR1 GTSNPN and CDR2 SVGIG (reference sequence). The CDR3 covers 15 residues. The CDR3 here is CAWSGREDSQETQYF. The CDR3 DNA reads as TGTGCCTGGAGTGGGCGGGAGGATTCCCAAGAGACCCAGTACTTC.

The chain joins TRBV5-4 to TRBJ2-4; 10 bases agree with TRBD2. Germline assignment: CDR1 SGHNT and CDR2 YYREEE (reference sequence). Losses at the gene ends were 7 bases for V and 0 bases for J; bases not matched to a gene: 4. This CDR3 has 15 amino acids. CDR3 sequence: CASASGREAKNIQYF. CDR3 in DNA: TGTGCCAGCGCCAGCGGGAGGGAAGCCAAAAACATTCAGTACTTC. The full variable domain, rest sourced from reference TRBV5-4 and TRBJ2-4, is ETGVTQSPTHLIKTRGQQVTLRCSSQSGHNTVSWYQQALGQGPQFIFQYYREEENGRGNFPPRFSGLQFPNYSSELNVNALELDDSALYLCASASGREAKNIQYFGAGTRLSVL.

CDR3 bases: TGTGCCAGCTCCACCTCCAATGAAAAACTGTTTTTT. Translation gives CASSTSNEKLFF. The chain joins TRBV18 to TRBJ1-4; no reliable D call. Germline-derived CDR1 and CDR2 are KGHSH and LQKENI. This CDR3 has 12 residues. V shed 6 bases and J shed 5 bases, with 7 bases lying between them.